The clone carrying this TCR beta chain appeared a single time. Germline CDR1 reads MDHEN; CDR2 reads SYDVKM. The CDR3 extends over 16 amino acids. V lost 8 bases to trimming and J lost 2 bases; unmatched junction nucleotides: 14. Per the authors' pipeline: Scientists estimated how many nucleated cells there were by amplifying reference gene primers. Sequencing was performed with immunoSEQ multiplex PCR; in TCRdb, only in-frame clones are kept and a portion is missing. D and trimming come from the DNA, and the V and J calls and clone size come from that table. The repertoire holds fewer than 200,000 clones, 78% seen once, with approximately 15% in the top ten. This sample was included in a study of blood T cell repertoires in COVID-19. As for the study in general: Researchers got acute and convalescent COVID-19 samples from the United States, Italy and Spain. The cDNA or gDNA used as material had been derived from T cells, B-cell-depleted T cells, or PBMCs.

Participants were placed into cohorts based on the clinical history they reported. The receptor comes from a woman aged 45-65 years who had recovered from COVID-19. The gene calls are TRBV28 and TRBJ2-7, with 8 bases identical to TRBD2. The sequenced sample consisted of PBMCs or T cells enriched from blood (not recorded which). The DNA for the CDR3 is TGTGCCAGCGTGGGTTCGGGTAGCGGGAAAACCTACGAGCAGTACTTC. This translates into CASVGSGSGKTYEQYF.